The clone carrying this T cell receptor (beta chain) was seen ten or more times. These data belong to a study of T-cell reconstitution after alpha-beta-depleted transplantation in children. As it was prepared, the TCRbeta library received unique molecular identifiers. From the PCR reads, TCRdb called clonotypes with MiXCR, one entry per CDR3 protein. The table has some 200,000 distinct CDR3 sequences, roughly 7.5% seen once; the top ten hold around 3.1%. This material consisted of PBMCs from the stem cell graft donor, taken from the stem cell graft. The clonotype was recovered from a human donor who donated a stem cell graft to a child with Wiskott-Aldrich syndrome.

The CDR3 loop reads CAWSVLGDMNTEAFF. The CDR3 DNA is TGTGCCTGGAGTGTACTAGGGGACATGAACACTGAAGCTTTCTTT. This chain links TRBV30 with TRBJ1-1; a possible D gene is TRBD1 (6 bases). The CDR3 is made up of 15 amino acids. The V end was cut by 0 bases, the J end by 0 bases, with 11 bases between. Germline V gives CDR1 GTSNPN, CDR2 SVGIG (reference sequence).